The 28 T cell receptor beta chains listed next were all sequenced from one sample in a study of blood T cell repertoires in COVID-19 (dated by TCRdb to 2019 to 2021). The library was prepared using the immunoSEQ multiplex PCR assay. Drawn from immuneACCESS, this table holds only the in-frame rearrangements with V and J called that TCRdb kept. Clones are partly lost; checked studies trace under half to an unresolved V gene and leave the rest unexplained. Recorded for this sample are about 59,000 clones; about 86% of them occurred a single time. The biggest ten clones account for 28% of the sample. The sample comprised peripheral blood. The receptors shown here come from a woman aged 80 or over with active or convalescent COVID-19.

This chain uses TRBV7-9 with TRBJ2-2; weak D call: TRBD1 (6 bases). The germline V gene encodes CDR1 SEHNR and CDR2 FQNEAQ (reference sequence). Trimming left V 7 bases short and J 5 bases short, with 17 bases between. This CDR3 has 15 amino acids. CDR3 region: CASTIGAGETGELFF. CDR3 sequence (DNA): TGTGCCAGCACCATCGGGGCAGGGGAAACCGGGGAGCTGTTTTTT.

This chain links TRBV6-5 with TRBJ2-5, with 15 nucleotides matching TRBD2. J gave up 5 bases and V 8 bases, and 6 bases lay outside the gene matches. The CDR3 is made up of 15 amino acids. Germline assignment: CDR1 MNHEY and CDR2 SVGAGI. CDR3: CASGRTSGGAETQYF. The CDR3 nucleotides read TGTGCCAGCGGGAGGACTAGCGGGGGGGCCGAGACCCAGTACTTC.

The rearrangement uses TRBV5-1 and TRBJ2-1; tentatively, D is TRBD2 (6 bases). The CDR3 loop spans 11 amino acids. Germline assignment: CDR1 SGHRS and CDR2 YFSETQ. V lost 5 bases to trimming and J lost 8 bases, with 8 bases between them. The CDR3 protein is CASRWGDEQFF. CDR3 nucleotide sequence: TGCGCCAGCAGGTGGGGGGATGAGCAGTTCTTC.

The CDR3 DNA sequence: TGTGCCACCAGCAGAGAAGTTGCGGGACAGGGGAGGGGAGCCTCCTACGAGCAGTACTTC. Translated: CATSREVAGQGRGASYEQYF. The chain couples TRBV15 to TRBJ2-7, with 10 bases fitting TRBD1. CDR1 and CDR2 from the germline V gene are LNHNV and YYDKDF (reference sequence). The CDR3 is 20 amino acids. V shed 0 bases and J 0 bases; nucleotides not matched to a gene: 14.

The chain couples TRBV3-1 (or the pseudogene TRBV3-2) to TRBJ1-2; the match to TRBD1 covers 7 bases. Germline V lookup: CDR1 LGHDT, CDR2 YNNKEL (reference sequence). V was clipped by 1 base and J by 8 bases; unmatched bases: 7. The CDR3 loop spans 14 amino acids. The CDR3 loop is CASSQGAGGGGYTF. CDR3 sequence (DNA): TGTGCCAGCAGCCAAGGGGCAGGGGGTGGCGGCTACACCTTC.

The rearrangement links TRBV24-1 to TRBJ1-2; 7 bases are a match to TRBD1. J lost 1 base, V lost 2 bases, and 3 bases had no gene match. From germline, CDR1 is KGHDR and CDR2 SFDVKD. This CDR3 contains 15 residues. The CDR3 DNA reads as TGTGCCACCAGTGATTGGAGACAGGGTAACTATGGCTACACCTTC. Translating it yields CATSDWRQGNYGYTF.

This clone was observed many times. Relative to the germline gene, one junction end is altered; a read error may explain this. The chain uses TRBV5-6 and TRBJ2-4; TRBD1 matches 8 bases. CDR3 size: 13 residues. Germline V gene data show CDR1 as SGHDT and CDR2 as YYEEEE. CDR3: CASSSPADRGVFF. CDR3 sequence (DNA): TGTGCCAGCAGCTCACCAGCCGACAGGGGCGTATTCTTC.

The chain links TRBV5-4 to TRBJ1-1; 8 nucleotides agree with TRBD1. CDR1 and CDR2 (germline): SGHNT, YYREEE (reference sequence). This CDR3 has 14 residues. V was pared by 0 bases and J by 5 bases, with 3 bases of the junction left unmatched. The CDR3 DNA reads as TGTGCCAGCAGCTTGGACAGGGGGTCGACTGAAGCTTTCTTT. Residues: CASSLDRGSTEAFF. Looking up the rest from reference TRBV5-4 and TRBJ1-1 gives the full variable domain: ETGVTQSPTHLIKTRGQQVTLRCSSQSGHNTVSWYQQALGQGPQFIFQYYREEENGRGNFPPRFSGLQFPNYSSELNVNALELDDSALYLCASSLDRGSTEAFFGQGTRLTVV.

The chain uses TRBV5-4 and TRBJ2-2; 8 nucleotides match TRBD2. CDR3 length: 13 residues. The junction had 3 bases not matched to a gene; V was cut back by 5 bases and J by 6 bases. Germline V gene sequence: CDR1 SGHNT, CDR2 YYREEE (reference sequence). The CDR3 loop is CASRSAGAGELFF. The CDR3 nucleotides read TGTGCCAGCAGATCAGCGGGGGCCGGGGAGCTGTTTTTT.

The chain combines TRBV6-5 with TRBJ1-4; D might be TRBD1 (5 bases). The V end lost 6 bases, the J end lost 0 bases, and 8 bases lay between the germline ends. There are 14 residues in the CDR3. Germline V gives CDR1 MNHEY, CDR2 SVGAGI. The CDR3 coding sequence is TGTGCCAGCAGCCGACAGTCAACTAATGAAAAACTGTTTTTT. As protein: CASSRQSTNEKLFF.

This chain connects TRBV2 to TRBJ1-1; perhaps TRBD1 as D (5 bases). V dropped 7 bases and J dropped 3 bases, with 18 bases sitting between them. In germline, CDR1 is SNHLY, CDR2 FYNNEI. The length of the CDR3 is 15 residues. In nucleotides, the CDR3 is TGTGCCAGCATCCGCGGGGACCAGCAAGACACTGAAGCTTTCTTT. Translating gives CASIRGDQQDTEAFF.

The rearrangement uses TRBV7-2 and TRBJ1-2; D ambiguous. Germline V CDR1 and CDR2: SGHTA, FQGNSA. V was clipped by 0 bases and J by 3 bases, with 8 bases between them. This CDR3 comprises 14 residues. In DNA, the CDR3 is TGTGCCAGCAGCTTAGCGAGAGAAGACTATGGCTACACCTTC. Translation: CASSLAREDYGYTF.

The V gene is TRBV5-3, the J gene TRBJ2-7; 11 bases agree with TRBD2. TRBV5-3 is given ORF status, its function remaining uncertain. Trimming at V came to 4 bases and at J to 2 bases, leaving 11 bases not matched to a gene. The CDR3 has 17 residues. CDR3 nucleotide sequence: TGTGCCAGAAGCCAGCCTATGGGACTAGCGGAAACCTACGAGCAGTACTTC. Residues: CARSQPMGLAETYEQYF.

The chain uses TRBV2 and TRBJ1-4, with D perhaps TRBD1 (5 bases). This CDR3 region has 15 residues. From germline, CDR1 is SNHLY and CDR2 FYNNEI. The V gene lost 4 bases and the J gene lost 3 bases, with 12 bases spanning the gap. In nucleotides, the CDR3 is TGTGCCAGCAGTGGATCGGGGGGAGCTAATGAAAAACTGTTTTTT. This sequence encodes CASSGSGGANEKLFF. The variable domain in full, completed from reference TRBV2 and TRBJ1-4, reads EPEVTQTPSHQVTQMGQEVILRCVPISNHLYFYWYRQILGQKVEFLVSFYNNEISEKSEIFDDQFSVERPDGSNFTLKIRSTKLEDSAMYFCASSGSGGANEKLFFGSGTQLSVL.

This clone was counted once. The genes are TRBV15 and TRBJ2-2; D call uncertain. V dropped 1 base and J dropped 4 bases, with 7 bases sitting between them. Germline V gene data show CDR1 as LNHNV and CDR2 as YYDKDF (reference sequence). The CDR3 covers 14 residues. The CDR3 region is CATSRADFTGELFF. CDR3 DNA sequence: TGTGCCACCAGCAGAGCAGACTTCACCGGGGAGCTGTTTTTT.

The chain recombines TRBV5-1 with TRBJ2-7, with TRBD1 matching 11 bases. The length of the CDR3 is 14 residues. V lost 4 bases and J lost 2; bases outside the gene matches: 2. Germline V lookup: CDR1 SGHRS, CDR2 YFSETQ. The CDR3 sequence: CASSRGQGAYEQYF. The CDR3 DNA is TGCGCCAGCAGCCGGGGACAGGGGGCCTACGAGCAGTACTTC.

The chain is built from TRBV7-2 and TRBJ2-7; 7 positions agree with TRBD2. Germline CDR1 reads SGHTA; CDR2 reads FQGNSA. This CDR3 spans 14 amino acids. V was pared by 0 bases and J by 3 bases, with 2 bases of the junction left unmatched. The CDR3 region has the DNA TGTGCCAGCAGCTTAGCGACGGGGGGCTACGAGCAGTACTTC. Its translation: CASSLATGGYEQYF.

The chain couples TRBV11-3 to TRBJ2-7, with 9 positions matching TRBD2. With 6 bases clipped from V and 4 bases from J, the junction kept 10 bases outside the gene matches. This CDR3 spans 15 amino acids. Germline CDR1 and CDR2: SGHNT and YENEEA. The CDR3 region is CASRPSGKEDYEQYF. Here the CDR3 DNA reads TGTGCCAGCAGACCTAGCGGGAAAGAGGATTACGAGCAGTACTTC.

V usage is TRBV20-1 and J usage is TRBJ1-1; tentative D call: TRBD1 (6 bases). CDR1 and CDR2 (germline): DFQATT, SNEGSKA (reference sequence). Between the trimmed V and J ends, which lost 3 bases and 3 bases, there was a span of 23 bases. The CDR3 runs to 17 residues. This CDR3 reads CSASIVPTGTMDTEAFF. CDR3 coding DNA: TGCAGTGCTAGTATTGTACCAACCGGGACAATGGACACTGAAGCTTTCTTT.

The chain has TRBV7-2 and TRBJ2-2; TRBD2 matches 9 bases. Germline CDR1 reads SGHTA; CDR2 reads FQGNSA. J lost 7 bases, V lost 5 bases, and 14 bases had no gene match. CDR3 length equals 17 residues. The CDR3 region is CASSTTSAGGHNGELFF. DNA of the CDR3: TGTGCCAGCAGCACGACTAGCGCGGGGGGGCATAACGGGGAGCTGTTTTTT.

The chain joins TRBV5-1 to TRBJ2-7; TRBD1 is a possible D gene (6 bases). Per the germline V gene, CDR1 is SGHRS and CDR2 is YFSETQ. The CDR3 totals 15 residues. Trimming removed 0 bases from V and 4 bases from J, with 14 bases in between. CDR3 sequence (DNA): TGCGCCAGCAGCTTGGAGGGCAGAGGGGGTTACGAGCAGTACTTC. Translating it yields CASSLEGRGGYEQYF.

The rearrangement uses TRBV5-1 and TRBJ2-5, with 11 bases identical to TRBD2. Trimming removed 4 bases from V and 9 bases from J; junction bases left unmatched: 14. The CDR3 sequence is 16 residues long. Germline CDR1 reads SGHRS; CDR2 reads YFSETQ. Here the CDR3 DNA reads TGCGCCAGCAGCCCAGTGGTTAGCGGGGGGGCCGAGGCCCAGTACTTC. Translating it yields CASSPVVSGGAEAQYF.

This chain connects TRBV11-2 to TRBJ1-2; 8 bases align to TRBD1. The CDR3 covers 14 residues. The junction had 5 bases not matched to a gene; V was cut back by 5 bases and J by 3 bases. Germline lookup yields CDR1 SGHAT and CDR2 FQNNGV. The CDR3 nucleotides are TGTGCCAGCAGCCCCCCGACAGGGGACTATGGCTACACCTTC. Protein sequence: CASSPPTGDYGYTF.

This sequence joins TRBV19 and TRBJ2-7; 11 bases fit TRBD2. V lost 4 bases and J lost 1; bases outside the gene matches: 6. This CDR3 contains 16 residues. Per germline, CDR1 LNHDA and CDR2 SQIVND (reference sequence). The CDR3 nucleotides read TGTGCCAGTAGTACCCTTACTAGCGGGGGATCCTACGAGCAGTACTTC. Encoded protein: CASSTLTSGGSYEQYF.

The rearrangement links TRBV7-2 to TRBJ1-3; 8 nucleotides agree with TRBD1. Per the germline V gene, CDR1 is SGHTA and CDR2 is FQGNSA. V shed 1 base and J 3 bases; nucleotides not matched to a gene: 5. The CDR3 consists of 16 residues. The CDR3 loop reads CASSLGQGANGNTIYF. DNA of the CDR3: TGTGCCAGCAGCTTAGGGCAGGGGGCTAATGGAAACACCATATATTTT.

The CDR3 is CAISESGGVGDTQYF. The CDR3 DNA is TGTGCCATCAGTGAGAGCGGGGGGGTGGGAGATACGCAGTATTTT. This chain joins TRBV10-3 and TRBJ2-3; 10 nucleotides align to TRBD2. Germline CDR1 ENHRY, CDR2 SYGVKD. This CDR3 region has 15 residues. Trimming removed 2 bases from V and 5 bases from J; junction bases left unmatched: 4.

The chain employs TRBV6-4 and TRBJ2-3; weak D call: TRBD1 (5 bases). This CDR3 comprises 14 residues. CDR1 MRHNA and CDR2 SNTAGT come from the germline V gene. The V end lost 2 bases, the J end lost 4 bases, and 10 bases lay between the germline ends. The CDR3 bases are TGTGCCAGCAGTGACACCGCAGGGCCAGATACGCAGTATTTT. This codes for CASSDTAGPDTQYF.

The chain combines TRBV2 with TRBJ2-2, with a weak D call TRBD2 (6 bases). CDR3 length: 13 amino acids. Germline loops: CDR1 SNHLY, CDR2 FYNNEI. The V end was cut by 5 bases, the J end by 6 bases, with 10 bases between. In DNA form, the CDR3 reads TGTGCCAGCAGTTCGGGGGAGGCCGGGGAGCTGTTTTTT. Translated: CASSSGEAGELFF.